This TCR beta chain came from a study of blood T cell repertoires in COVID-19. Overall study context: Samples of COVID-19 (acute and convalescent) were obtained from the United States, Italy and Spain.

Trimming pared 1 base from V and 4 bases from J, leaving 12 bases between. The CDR3 loop spans 15 amino acids. CDR1 is SGHRS, CDR2 YFSETQ, per germline. Original processing notes: Reference gene primer amplification in the assay estimated nucleated cell counts. Libraries were prepared by immunoSEQ multiplex PCR; TCRdb keeps only in-frame clonotypes and omits some of them. V and J calls and clone size come straight from that table; D and trimming were deduced from the DNA. The repertoire holds 200,000 to 250,000 clones, with more than 75% as singletons. Only a few counts were recorded for this clone. The chain joins TRBV5-1 to TRBJ2-1; TRBD1 might be the D (5 bases). The sequence was obtained from a woman aged 40-49 years with acute COVID-19. The specimen was PBMCs or T cells enriched from blood (not recorded which). CDR3 coding DNA: TGCGCCAGCAGCTTGCTAAGGGGTGATTACAATGAGCAGTTCTTC. Protein: CASSLLRGDYNEQFF.